A single sample is the source of the 10 T cell receptor beta chains below, sequenced in a study of blood T cell repertoires in COVID-19. Using immunoSEQ multiplex PCR, the repertoire was profiled, and TCRdb retains in-frame clones only, with some absent. The sample lists around 93,000 clones, roughly 71% occurring once. The specimen was peripheral blood. Receptors originate from a woman older than 75 with acute or convalescent COVID-19.

The chain employs TRBV7-2 and TRBJ2-1, with TRBD2 matching over 10 bases. This CDR3 contains 15 residues. V was clipped by 0 bases and J by 8 bases; unmatched bases: 4. Germline CDR1 and CDR2: SGHTA and FQGNSA. This CDR3 reads CASSLASGGWDEQFF. In nucleotides, the CDR3 is TGTGCCAGCAGCTTAGCTAGCGGGGGGTGGGATGAGCAGTTCTTC.

The chain is built from TRBV6-5 and TRBJ2-1; a weak D match, TRBD2 (5 bases). Germline CDR1 is MNHEY and CDR2 is SVGAGI. V lost 6 bases and J lost 1, with 10 bases in between. The CDR3 contains 14 residues. The chain's CDR3 is CASSPGVSYNEQFF. The CDR3 region has the DNA TGTGCCAGCAGCCCCGGGGTGTCCTACAATGAGCAGTTCTTC.

The chain carries TRBV7-9 and TRBJ1-1; D is perhaps TRBD1 (5 bases). The V end lost 4 bases, the J end lost 4 bases, and 13 bases lay between the germline ends. CDR3 size: 14 residues. The germline V gene encodes CDR1 SEHNR and CDR2 FQNEAQ (reference sequence). The CDR3 bases are TGTGCCAGCAGCTCCCAATCGGGGGGCACTGAAGCTTTCTTT. Protein sequence: CASSSQSGGTEAFF.

This rearrangement joins TRBV6-5 to TRBJ1-5; D gene ambiguous. Germline V CDR1 and CDR2: MNHEY, SVGAGI. The CDR3 runs to 14 residues. Trimming took 8 bases from V and 3 from J, leaving 14 bases between them. The CDR3 bases are TGTGCCAGCGATGAGGGTAGGAACAATCAGCCCCAGCATTTT. It yields the protein CASDEGRNNQPQHF.

The chain employs TRBV6-5 and TRBJ1-2, with 9 bases aligning to TRBD1. Germline V gene data show CDR1 as MNHEY and CDR2 as SVGAGI. The CDR3 consists of 13 residues. After removal of 2 bases from V and 5 bases from J, the junction contained 0 bases not matched to a gene. The CDR3 sequence: CASSYDRGYGYTF. Here the CDR3 DNA reads TGTGCCAGCAGTTACGACAGGGGGTATGGCTACACCTTC.

The chain joins TRBV9 to TRBJ2-1; D may be TRBD2 (7 bases). The CDR3 is made up of 16 amino acids. V shed 3 bases and J shed 4 bases, with 17 bases lying between them. Germline V gene sequence: CDR1 SGDLS, CDR2 YYNGEE. The CDR3 sequence is CASSAHGGGLYNEQFF. As DNA, the CDR3 is TGTGCCAGCAGCGCCCATGGGGGGGGCTTATACAATGAGCAGTTCTTC.

The gene calls are TRBV6-5 and TRBJ1-3; 8 bases line up with TRBD1. The CDR3 loop spans 16 amino acids. The germline V gene has CDR1 MNHEY and CDR2 SVGAGI. With 2 bases clipped from V and 4 bases from J, the junction kept 7 bases outside the gene matches. In DNA form, the CDR3 reads TGTGCCAGCAGTTACGCACGAGGACAGGGAGGAAACACCATATATTTT. The encoded protein is CASSYARGQGGNTIYF.

The chain has TRBV19 and TRBJ2-1; D perhaps matches TRBD2 (6 bases). Germline assignment: CDR1 LNHDA and CDR2 SQIVND (reference sequence). Between the trimmed V and J ends, which lost 5 bases and 5 bases, there was a span of 13 bases. There are 14 residues in the CDR3. CDR3 coding DNA: TGTGCCAGTAGTGCCTCCGGGGGAAACAATGAGCAGTTCTTC. Translating it yields CASSASGGNNEQFF.

This clone was seen many times. The rearrangement links TRBV6-5 to TRBJ1-1; TRBD1 matches 7 bases. The CDR3 has 15 residues. Germline values: CDR1 MNHEY, CDR2 SVGAGI. V lost 2 bases, J lost 1 base, and 4 bases stayed unmatched. CDR3 in DNA: TGTGCCAGCAGTTACGGGGACAGCTGGAACACTGAAGCTTTCTTT. Its protein is CASSYGDSWNTEAFF.

V is TRBV5-8 and J is TRBJ2-7; 13 bases are shared with TRBD2. Germline assignment: CDR1 SGHTS and CDR2 YDEGEE. The CDR3 spans 19 residues. V trimming: 3 bases; J trimming: 0 bases; junction bases outside the gene matches: 12. CDR3 nucleotide sequence: TGTGCCAGCAGCTGGGCCGGGACTAGCGGGGTTAGGGGCTCCTACGAGCAGTACTTC. Protein product: CASSWAGTSGVRGSYEQYF.